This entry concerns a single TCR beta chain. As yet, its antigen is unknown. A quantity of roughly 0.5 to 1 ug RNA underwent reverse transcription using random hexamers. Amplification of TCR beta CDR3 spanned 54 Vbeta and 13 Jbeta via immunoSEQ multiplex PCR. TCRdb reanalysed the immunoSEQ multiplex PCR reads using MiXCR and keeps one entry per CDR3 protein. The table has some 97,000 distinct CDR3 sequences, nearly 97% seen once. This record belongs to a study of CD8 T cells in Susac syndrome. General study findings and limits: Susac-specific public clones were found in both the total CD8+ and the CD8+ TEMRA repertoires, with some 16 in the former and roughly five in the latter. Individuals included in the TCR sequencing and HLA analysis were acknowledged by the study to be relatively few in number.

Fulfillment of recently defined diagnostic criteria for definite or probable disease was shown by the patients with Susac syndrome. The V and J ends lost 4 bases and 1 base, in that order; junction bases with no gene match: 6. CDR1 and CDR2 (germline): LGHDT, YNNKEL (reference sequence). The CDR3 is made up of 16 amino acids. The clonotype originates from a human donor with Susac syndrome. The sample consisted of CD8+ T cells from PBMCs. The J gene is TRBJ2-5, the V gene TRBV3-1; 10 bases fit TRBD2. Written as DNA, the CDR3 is TGTGCCAGCAGCCTCCGGACTAGCGGACTCCAAGAGACCCAGTACTTC. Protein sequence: CASSLRTSGLQETQYF.